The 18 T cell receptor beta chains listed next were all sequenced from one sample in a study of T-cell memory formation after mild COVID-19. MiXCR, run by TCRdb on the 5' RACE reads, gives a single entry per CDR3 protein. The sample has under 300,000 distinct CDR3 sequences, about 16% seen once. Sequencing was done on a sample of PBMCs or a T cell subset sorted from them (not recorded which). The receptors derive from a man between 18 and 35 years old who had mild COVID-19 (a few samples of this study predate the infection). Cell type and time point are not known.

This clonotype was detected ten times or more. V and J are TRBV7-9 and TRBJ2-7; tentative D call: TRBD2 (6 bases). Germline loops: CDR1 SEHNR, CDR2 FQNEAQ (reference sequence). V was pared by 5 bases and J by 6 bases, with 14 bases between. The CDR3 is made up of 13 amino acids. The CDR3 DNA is TGTGCCAGCAGCCTCTCAGGAGGGTTCGAGCAGTACGTC. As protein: CASSLSGGFEQYV.

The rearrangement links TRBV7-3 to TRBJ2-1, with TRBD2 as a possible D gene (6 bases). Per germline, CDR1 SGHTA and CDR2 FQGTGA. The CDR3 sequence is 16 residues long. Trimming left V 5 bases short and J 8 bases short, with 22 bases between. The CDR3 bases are TGTGCCAGCAGCGCGGGGCCCTATGGGGTCGCCGATGAGCAGTTCTTC. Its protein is CASSAGPYGVADEQFF.

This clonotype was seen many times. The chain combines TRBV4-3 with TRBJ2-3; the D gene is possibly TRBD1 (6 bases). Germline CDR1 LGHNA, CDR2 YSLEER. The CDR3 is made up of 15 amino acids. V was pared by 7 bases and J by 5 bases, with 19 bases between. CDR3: CASTRDTRFGDTQYF. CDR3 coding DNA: TGCGCCAGCACCCGGGACACCCGGTTCGGAGATACGCAGTATTTT.

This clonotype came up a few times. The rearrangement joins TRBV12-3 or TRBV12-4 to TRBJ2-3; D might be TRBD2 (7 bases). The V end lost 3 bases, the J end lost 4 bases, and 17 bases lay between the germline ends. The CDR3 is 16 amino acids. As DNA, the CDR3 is TGTGCCAGCAGTTTCGCCACAGGGAGGGGACCAGATACGCAGTATTTT. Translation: CASSFATGRGPDTQYF.

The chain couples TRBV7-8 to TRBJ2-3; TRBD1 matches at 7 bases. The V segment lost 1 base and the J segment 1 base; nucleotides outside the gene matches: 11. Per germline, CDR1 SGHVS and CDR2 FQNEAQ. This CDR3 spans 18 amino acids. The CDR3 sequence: CASSLGFVGDSGTDTQYF. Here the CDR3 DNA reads TGTGCCAGCAGCTTAGGATTTGTAGGGGACAGCGGCACAGATACGCAGTATTTT. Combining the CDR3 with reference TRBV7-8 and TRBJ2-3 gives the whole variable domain GAGVSQSPRYKVAKRGQDVALRCDPISGHVSLFWYQQALGQGPEFLTYFQNEAQLDKSGLPSDRFFAERPEGSVSTLKIQRTQQEDSAVYLCASSLGFVGDSGTDTQYFGPGTRLTVL.

CDR3 amino acids: CASSQDTVDNEQFF. The CDR3 DNA sequence: TGTGCCAGCAGCCAAGATACCGTCGACAATGAGCAGTTCTTC. This rearrangement joins TRBV3-1 to TRBJ2-1; D is ambiguous. The CDR3 is 14 residues long. The V gene lost 0 bases and the J gene lost 5 bases, with 8 bases spanning the gap. Germline CDR1 and CDR2: LGHDT and YNNKEL (reference sequence).

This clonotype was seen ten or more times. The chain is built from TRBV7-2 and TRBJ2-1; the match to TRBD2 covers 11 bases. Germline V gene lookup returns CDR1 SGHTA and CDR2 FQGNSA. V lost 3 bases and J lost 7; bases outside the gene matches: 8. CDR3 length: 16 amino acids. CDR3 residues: CASSFSGGAFGNEQFF. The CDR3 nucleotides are TGTGCCAGCAGCTTTAGCGGGGGGGCCTTCGGGAATGAGCAGTTCTTC. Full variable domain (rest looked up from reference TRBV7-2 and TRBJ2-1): GAGVSQSPSNKVTEKGKDVELRCDPISGHTALYWYRQSLGQGLEFLIYFQGNSAPDKSGLPSDRFSAERTGGSVSTLTIQRTQQEDSAVYLCASSFSGGAFGNEQFFGPGTRLTVL.

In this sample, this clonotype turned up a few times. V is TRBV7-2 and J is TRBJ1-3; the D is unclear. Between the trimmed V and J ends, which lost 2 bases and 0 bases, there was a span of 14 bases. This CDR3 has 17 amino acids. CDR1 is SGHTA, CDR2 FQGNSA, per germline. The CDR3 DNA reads TGTGCCAGCAGCTTAAGGGCGCTCCGCTCCTCTGGAAACACCATATATTTT. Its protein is CASSLRALRSSGNTIYF.

CDR3 sequence (DNA): TGCGCCAGCAGCCAAGGGCCGGGACAGGGGAGAGAGCAGTACGTC. Its protein product is CASSQGPGQGREQYV. The V and J genes are TRBV4-1 and TRBJ2-7; 10 nucleotides align to TRBD1. This CDR3 contains 15 residues. V lost 1 base, J lost 7 bases, and 7 bases stayed unmatched. From germline, CDR1 is MGHRA and CDR2 YSYEKL.

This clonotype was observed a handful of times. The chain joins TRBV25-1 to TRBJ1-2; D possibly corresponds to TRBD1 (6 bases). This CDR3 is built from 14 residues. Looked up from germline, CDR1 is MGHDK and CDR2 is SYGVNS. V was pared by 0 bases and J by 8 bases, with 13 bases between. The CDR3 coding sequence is TGTGCCAGCAGTGAATATTTGCAGGGACAAGGCTACACCTTC. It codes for CASSEYLQGQGYTF.

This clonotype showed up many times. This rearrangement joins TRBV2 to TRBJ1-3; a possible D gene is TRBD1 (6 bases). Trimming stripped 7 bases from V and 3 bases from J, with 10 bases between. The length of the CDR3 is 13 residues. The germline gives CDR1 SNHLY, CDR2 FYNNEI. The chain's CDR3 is CASKGVYGNTIYF. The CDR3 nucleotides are TGTGCCAGCAAGGGGGTTTATGGAAACACCATATATTTT.

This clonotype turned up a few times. The CDR3 region is CASRTASGGPDTQYF. The CDR3 nucleotides read TGCGCCAGCAGGACCGCGTCGGGGGGGCCCGATACGCAGTATTTT. The chain uses TRBV5-1 and TRBJ2-3; 8 nucleotides align to TRBD2. The CDR3 length is 15 residues. In germline, CDR1 is SGHRS, CDR2 YFSETQ. Trimming took 5 bases from V and 6 from J; bases not matched to a gene: 11.

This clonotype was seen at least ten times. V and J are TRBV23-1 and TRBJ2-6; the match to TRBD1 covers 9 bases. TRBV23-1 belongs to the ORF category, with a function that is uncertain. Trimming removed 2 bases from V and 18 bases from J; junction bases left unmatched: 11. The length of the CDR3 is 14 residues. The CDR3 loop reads CASSQAPQRTGATF. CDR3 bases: TGCGCCAGCAGTCAAGCGCCACAGAGGACAGGGGCGACTTTC.

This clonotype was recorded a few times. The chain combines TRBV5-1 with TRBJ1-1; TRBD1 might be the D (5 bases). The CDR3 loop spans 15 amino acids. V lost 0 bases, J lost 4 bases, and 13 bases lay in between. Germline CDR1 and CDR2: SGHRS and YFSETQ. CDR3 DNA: TGCGCCAGCAGCTTGGGGGCTTTGAGGGGCACTGAAGCTTTCTTT. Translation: CASSLGALRGTEAFF.

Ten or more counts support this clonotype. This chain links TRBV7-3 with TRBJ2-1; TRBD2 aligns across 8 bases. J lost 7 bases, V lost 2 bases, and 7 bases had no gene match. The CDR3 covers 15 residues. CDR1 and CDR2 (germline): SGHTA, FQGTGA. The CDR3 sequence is CASSLYGGAGNEQFF. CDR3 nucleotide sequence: TGTGCCAGCAGCTTATACGGGGGGGCAGGGAATGAGCAGTTCTTC.

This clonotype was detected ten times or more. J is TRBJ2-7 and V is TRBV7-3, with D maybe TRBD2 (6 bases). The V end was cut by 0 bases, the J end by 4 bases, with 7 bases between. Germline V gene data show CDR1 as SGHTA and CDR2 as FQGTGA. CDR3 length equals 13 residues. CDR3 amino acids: CASSLTAGYEQYF. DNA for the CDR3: TGTGCCAGCAGCTTAACGGCGGGATACGAGCAGTACTTC.

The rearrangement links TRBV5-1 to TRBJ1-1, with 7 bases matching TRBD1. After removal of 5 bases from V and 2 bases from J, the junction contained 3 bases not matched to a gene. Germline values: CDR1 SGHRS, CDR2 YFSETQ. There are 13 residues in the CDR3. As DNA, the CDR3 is TGCGCCAGCAGGGGACAGTCCAACACTGAAGCTTTCTTT. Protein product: CASRGQSNTEAFF.

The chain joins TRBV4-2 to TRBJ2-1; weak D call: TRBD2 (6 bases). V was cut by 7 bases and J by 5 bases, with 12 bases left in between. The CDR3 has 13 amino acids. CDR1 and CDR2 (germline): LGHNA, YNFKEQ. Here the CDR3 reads CASKRGGDNEQFF. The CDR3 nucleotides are TGTGCCAGCAAACGAGGAGGGGACAATGAGCAGTTCTTC.